The entry below describes one T cell receptor (beta chain). This CDR3 spans 14 amino acids. The V and J ends lost 3 bases and 1 base, in that order; junction bases with no gene match: 2. The germline V gene has CDR1 LNHNV and CDR2 YYDKDF (reference sequence). Sequencing templates came from extracted RNA that was reverse transcribed into cDNA. Sequencing used immunoSEQ multiplex PCR; TCRdb keeps in-frame clones, though not all of them. The top ten clones hold over 4% of a sample with about 150,000 clones, 55% of them seen once. These data are taken from a study of CD8+ T cells in alopecia areata. The sequenced sample consisted of CD4+ T cells sorted from blood. The genes are TRBV15 and TRBJ2-5; 7 bases map to TRBD2. The sequence came from a human donor in good health. CDR3 loop: CATSRGLSQETQYF. CDR3 DNA sequence: TGTGCCACCAGCAGGGGACTAAGCCAAGAGACCCAGTACTTC.